This T cell receptor beta chain came from a study of shared clonotypes between healthy human individuals. Turning to the study itself: Used for every donor were three CD4 naive, three CD4 memory, two CD8 naive and one CD8 memory plate.

Germline assignment: CDR1 GTSNPN and CDR2 SVGIG (reference sequence). Trimming cost V 0 bases and J 1 base; bases outside gene matches: 3. The CDR3 is 14 amino acids. A few counts support this clone. At the DNA level, this CDR3 is encoded by other sequences in the same sample as well. TCRdb's table, derived via immunoSEQ multiplex PCR, lists solely in-frame clones and lacks some. The sample records over a million clones, 75% to 85% being singletons. Sequenced sample: memory CD4+ T cells from PBMCs. Subset defined: CD45RA-negative fraction. The J gene is TRBJ2-7, the V gene TRBV30; TRBD2 aligns across 7 bases. The clonotype was recovered from a man younger than 35 in good health. Some clones in this sample may be carry-over from other donors' samples. The CDR3 reads CAWSVGGSSYEQYF. In nucleotides, the CDR3 is TGTGCCTGGAGTGTTGGCGGGAGTTCCTACGAGCAGTACTTC.